This TCR beta chain was sequenced during a study of OX40 agonist ivuxolimab in advanced cancers. The data were produced by immunoSEQ multiplex PCR, yet TCRdb's version contains in-frame clones alone and is incomplete. The sample has over 45,000 clones, approximately 84% seen once. Study conclusions and caveats: At doses 0.1 to 3.0 mg/kg, CD4+ and CD8+ clones expanded. Expanded peripheral T cell antigen specificity was not determined.

Germline CDR1 is LNHDA and CDR2 is SQIVND (reference sequence). The CDR3 sequence is 17 residues long. V trimming: 5 bases; J trimming: 2 bases; junction bases outside the gene matches: 12. To note about this clone: Its antigen is not known.

The source of this sequence is an adult with an advanced solid tumor such as melanoma, head and neck, liver or kidney cancer. The V and J genes are TRBV19 and TRBJ1-5; 7 bases match TRBD1. This material consisted of CD4+ or CD8+ T cells sorted from blood, taken in a trial of the OX40 agonist ivuxolimab. The CDR3 DNA follows: TGTGCCAGTAGTTCGCCTCCGGACAGGAGGGGCAATCAGCCCCAGCATTTT. Its protein is CASSSPPDRRGNQPQHF.